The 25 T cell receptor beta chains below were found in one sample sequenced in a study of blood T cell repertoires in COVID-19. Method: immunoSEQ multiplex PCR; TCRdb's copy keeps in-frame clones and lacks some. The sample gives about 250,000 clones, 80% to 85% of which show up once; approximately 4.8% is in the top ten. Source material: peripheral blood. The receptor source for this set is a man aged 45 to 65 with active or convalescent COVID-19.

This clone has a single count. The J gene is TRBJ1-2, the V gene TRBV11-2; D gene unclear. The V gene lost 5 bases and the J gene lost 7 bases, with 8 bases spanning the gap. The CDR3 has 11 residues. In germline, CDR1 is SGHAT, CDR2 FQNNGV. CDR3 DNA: TGTGCCAGCAGCCCGGGATCTGGCTACACCTTC. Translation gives CASSPGSGYTF. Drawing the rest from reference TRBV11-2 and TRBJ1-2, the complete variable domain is EAGVAQSPRYKIIEKRQSVAFWCNPISGHATLYWYQQILGQGPKLLIQFQNNGVVDDSQLPKDRFSAERLKGVDSTLKIQPAKLEDSAVYLCASSPGSGYTFGSGTRLTVV.

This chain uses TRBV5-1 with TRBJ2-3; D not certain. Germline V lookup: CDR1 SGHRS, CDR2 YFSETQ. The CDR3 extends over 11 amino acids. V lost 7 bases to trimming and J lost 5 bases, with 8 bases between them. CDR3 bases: TGCGCCAGCGGCCTCAAAGATACGCAGTATTTT. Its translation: CASGLKDTQYF.

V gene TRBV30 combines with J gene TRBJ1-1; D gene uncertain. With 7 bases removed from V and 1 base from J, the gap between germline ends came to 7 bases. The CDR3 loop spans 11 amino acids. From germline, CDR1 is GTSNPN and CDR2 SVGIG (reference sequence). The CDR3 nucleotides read TGTGCCTCGACAAGGAACACTGAAGCTTTCTTT. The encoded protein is CASTRNTEAFF.

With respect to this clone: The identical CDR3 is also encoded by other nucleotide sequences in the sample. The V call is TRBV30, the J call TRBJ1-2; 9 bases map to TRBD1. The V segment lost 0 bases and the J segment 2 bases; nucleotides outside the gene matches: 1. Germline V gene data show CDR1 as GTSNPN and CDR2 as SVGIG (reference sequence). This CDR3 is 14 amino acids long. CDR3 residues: CAWSVGQGNYGYTF. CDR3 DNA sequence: TGTGCCTGGAGTGTTGGACAGGGGAACTATGGCTACACCTTC.

The CDR3 loop reads CASSTRQGADGYTF. CDR3 in DNA: TGTGCCAGTAGTACCCGACAGGGGGCGGACGGCTACACCTTC. J is TRBJ1-2 and V is TRBV19, with 10 positions matching TRBD1. From germline, CDR1 is LNHDA and CDR2 SQIVND (reference sequence). V lost 4 bases and J lost 8; bases outside the gene matches: 7. This CDR3 comprises 14 residues.

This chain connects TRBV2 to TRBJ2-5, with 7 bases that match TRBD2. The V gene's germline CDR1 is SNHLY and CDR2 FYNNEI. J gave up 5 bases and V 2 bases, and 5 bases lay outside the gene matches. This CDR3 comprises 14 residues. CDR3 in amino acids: CASSESGGFETQYF. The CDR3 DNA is TGTGCCAGCAGTGAATCGGGGGGTTTTGAGACCCAGTACTTC.

CDR3 nucleotide sequence: TGCAGCGCGACCGGGACAGGTGGATCTAGCACAGATACGCAGTATTTT. Encoded protein: CSATGTGGSSTDTQYF. The chain carries TRBV29-1 and TRBJ2-3; 8 nucleotides agree with TRBD1. The germline V gene has CDR1 SQVTM and CDR2 ANQGSEA. The CDR3 is made up of 16 amino acids. V lost 7 bases, J lost 0 bases, and 12 bases stayed unmatched.

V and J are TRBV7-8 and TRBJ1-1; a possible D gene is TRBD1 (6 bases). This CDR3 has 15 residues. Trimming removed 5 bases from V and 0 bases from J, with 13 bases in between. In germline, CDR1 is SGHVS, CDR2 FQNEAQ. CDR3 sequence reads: CASSRGADMNTEAFF. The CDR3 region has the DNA TGTGCCAGCAGCCGGGGGGCGGATATGAACACTGAAGCTTTCTTT.

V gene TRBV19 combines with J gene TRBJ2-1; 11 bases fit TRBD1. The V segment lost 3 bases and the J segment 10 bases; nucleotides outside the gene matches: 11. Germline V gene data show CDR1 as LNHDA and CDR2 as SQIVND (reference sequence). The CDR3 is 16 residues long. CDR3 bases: TGTGCCAGTAGTATTCGAATGGGACAGGGGGTAAGGGAGCAGTTCTTC. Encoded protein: CASSIRMGQGVREQFF.

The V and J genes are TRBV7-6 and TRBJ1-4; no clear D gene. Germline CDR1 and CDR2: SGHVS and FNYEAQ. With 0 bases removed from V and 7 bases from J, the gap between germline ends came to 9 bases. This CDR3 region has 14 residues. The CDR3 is CASSLAELSEKLFF. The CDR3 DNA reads TGTGCCAGCAGCTTAGCCGAGCTGTCTGAAAAACTGTTTTTT.

The CDR3 sequence: CASLGDGGSTFPTFTDTQYF. CDR3 sequence (DNA): TGTGCCAGCCTCGGAGACGGGGGGTCGACGTTCCCCACATTCACAGATACGCAGTATTTT. The gene calls are TRBV2 and TRBJ2-3; TRBD2 matches at 7 bases. This CDR3 spans 20 amino acids. The junction had 25 bases not matched to a gene; V was cut back by 8 bases and J by 2 bases. Germline V CDR1 and CDR2: SNHLY, FYNNEI.

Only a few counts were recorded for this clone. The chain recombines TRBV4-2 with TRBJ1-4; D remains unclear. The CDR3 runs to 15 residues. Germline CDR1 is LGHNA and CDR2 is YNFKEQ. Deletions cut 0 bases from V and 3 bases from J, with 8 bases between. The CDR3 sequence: CASSQEPGSNEKLFF. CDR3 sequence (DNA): TGTGCCAGCAGCCAAGAGCCGGGGTCTAATGAAAAACTGTTTTTT.

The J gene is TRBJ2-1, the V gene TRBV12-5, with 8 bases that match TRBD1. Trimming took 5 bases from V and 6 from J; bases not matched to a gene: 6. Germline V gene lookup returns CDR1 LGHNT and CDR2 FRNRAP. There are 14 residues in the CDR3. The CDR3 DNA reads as TGTGCTAGTGGTACCGGACAGGGTGGCAATGAGCAGTTCTTC. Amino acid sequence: CASGTGQGGNEQFF.

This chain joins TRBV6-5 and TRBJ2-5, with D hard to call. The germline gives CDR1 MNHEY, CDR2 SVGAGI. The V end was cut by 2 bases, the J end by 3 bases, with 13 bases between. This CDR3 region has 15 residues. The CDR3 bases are TGTGCCAGCAGTTACGCCAGTCGTCCAGAAGAGACCCAGTACTTC. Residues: CASSYASRPEETQYF.

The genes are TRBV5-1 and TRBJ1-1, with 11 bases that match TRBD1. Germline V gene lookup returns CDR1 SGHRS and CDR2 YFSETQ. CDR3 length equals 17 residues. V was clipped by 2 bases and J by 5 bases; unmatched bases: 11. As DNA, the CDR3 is TGCGCCAGCAGCTTCCGGGGGACAGGGGGAAGTTATACTGAAGCTTTCTTT. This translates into CASSFRGTGGSYTEAFF.

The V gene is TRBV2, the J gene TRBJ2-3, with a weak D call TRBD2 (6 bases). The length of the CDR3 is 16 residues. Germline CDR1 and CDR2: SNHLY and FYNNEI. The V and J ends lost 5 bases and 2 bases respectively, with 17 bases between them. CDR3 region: CASSQTGTPITDTQYF. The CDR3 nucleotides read TGTGCCAGCAGTCAAACCGGGACTCCAATCACAGATACGCAGTATTTT.

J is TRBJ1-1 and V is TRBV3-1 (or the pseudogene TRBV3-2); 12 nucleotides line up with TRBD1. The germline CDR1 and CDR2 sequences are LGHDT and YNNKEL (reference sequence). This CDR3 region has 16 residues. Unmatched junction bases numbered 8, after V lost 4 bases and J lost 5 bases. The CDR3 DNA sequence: TGTGCCAGCAGCCCTGGGACAGGGGGCGCTAGGACTGAAGCTTTCTTT. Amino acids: CASSPGTGGARTEAFF.

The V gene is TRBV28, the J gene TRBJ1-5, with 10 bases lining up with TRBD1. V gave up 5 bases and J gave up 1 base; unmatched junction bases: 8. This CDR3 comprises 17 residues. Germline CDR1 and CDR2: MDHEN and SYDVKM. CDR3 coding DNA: TGTGCCAGCAGTCACGGACAGGGGGGGAGGAGCAATCAGCCCCAGCATTTT. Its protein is CASSHGQGGRSNQPQHF.

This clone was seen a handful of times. CDR3 sequence reads: CASIGGRREETQYF. CDR3 in DNA: TGTGCCAGCATCGGGGGGCGCAGGGAAGAGACCCAGTACTTC. The chain carries TRBV5-5 and TRBJ2-5; D is perhaps TRBD2 (7 bases). Trimming shortened V by 6 bases and J by 3 bases, and 15 bases separated the two germline ends. Germline CDR1 is SGHKS and CDR2 is YYEKEE (reference sequence). This CDR3 is built from 14 residues.

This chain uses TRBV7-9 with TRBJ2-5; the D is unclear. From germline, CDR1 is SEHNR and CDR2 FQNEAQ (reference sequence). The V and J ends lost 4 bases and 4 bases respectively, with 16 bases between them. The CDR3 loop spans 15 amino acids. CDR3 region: CASSSLVALGETQYF. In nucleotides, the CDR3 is TGTGCCAGCAGCTCCCTAGTTGCCCTGGGAGAGACCCAGTACTTC. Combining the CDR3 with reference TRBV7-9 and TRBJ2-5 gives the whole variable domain DTGVSQNPRHKITKRGQNVTFRCDPISEHNRLYWYRQTLGQGPEFLTYFQNEAQLEKSRLLSDRFSAERPKGSFSTLEIQRTEQGDSAMYLCASSSLVALGETQYFGPGTRLLVL.

CDR3: CASSPYSGGQPAEQYF. As DNA, the CDR3 is TGTGCCAGCTCACCATATAGTGGGGGACAGCCCGCCGAGCAGTACTTC. This sequence joins TRBV18 and TRBJ2-7, with 7 bases identical to TRBD1. CDR1 is KGHSH and CDR2 is LQKENI in the germline V gene. The CDR3 contains 16 residues. V was clipped by 2 bases and J by 6 bases; unmatched bases: 13.

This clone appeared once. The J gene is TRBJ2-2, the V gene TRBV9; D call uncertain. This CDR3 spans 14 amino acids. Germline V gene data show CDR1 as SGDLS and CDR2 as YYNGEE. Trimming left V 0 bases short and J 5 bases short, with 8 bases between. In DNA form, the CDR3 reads TGTGCCAGCAGCGTAGAGTCGGGTACCGGGGAGCTGTTTTTT. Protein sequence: CASSVESGTGELFF. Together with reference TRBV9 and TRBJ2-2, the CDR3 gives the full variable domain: DSGVTQTPKHLITATGQRVTLRCSPRSGDLSVYWYQQSLDQGLQFLIQYYNGEERAKGNILERFSAQQFPDLHSELNLSSLELGDSALYFCASSVESGTGELFFGEGSRLTVL.

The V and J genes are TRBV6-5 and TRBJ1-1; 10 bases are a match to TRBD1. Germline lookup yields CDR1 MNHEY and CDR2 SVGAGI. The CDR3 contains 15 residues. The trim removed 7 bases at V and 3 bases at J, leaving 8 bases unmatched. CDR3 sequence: CASKRAGTGDTEAFF. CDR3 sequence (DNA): TGTGCCAGCAAAAGGGCGGGGACAGGGGACACTGAAGCTTTCTTT.

Written as DNA, the CDR3 is TGTGCCAGCAGCCAAGATGGGCTTAGCGGGGGAACCGGGGAGCTGTTTTTT. Its translation: CASSQDGLSGGTGELFF. The J gene is TRBJ2-2, the V gene TRBV4-2; the match to TRBD2 covers 9 bases. Germline V CDR1 and CDR2: LGHNA, YNFKEQ. The length of the CDR3 is 17 residues. J gave up 5 bases and V 0 bases, and 7 bases lay outside the gene matches.

The chain's CDR3 is CASSLGAGKEKLFF. The CDR3 DNA is TGTGCCAGCAGCTTAGGTGCAGGGAAAGAAAAACTGTTTTTT. The chain carries TRBV7-6 and TRBJ1-4; possibly TRBD1 for D (5 bases). The CDR3 contains 14 residues. The ends were cut back, 1 base at V and 8 bases at J, with 11 bases in the middle. Germline CDR1 reads SGHVS; CDR2 reads FNYEAQ.